The 5 T cell receptor beta chains presented below share a single source sample, sequenced in a study of CD8 T cells in ankylosing spondylitis. Each CDR3 protein is one row after TCRdb ran MiXCR on the 5' RACE reads. The sample gives 150,000 or so distinct CDR3 sequences, approximately 16% of which show up once; under 9% is in the top ten. The sample consisted of blood, either unsorted or a sorted T cell fraction (not recorded which). Source of these receptors: a male donor with ankylosing spondylitis or in good health (not recorded which).

This clonotype was observed a handful of times. The chain employs TRBV10-2 and TRBJ2-1, with 8 bases identical to TRBD2. CDR1 and CDR2 (germline): WSHSY, SAAADI. With V trimmed by 8 bases and J by 4 bases, 7 bases remained unmatched. This CDR3 has 14 residues. Here the CDR3 reads CASLAQRGYNEQFF. CDR3 sequence (DNA): TGCGCCAGCCTGGCCCAGCGGGGGTACAATGAGCAGTTCTTC.

The chain links TRBV12-3 or TRBV12-4 to TRBJ1-4; D remains unclear. The length of the CDR3 is 12 residues. Trimming cost V 6 bases and J 5 bases, with 7 bases left between them. CDR3 in DNA: TGTGCCAGCAGGGAACCGAATGAAAAACTGTTTTTT. Translated: CASREPNEKLFF.

The J gene is TRBJ2-3, the V gene TRBV9, with 9 nucleotides matching TRBD2. CDR3 length: 17 amino acids. Germline lookup yields CDR1 SGDLS and CDR2 YYNGEE. V was clipped by 1 base and J by 3 bases; unmatched bases: 9. This chain's CDR3 is CASSVSGGRGGTDTQYF. The CDR3 nucleotides are TGTGCCAGCAGCGTATCGGGCGGGAGGGGAGGAACAGATACGCAGTATTTT.

The chain links TRBV27 to TRBJ1-1; D not certain. Per the germline V gene, CDR1 is MNHEY and CDR2 is SMNVEV (reference sequence). This CDR3 spans 10 amino acids. V was shortened by 8 bases and J by 6 bases, with 7 bases between the two germline ends. CDR3 region: CASWRPEAFF. CDR3 bases: TGTGCCAGCTGGAGGCCTGAAGCTTTCTTT.

This clonotype has at least ten counts. The chain is built from TRBV28 and TRBJ2-5, with D uncertain. V dropped 5 bases and J dropped 4 bases, with 11 bases sitting between them. Germline CDR1 MDHEN, CDR2 SYDVKM. This CDR3 is 13 amino acids long. This CDR3 is CASSADSLETQYF. Written as DNA, the CDR3 is TGTGCCAGCAGTGCCGACTCCTTAGAGACCCAGTACTTC.